This TCR beta chain was sequenced during a study of blood T cell repertoires in COVID-19. About the research overall: Sites in the United States, Italy and Spain provided acute and convalescent COVID-19 samples. The cDNA or gDNA used as material had been derived from T cells, B-cell-depleted T cells, or PBMCs.

Trimming cost V 5 bases and J 5 bases, with 15 bases left between them. The germline V gene encodes CDR1 SQVTM and CDR2 ANQGSEA. CDR3 length equals 13 residues. In the original processing: How many nucleated cells were present was estimated from reference gene primer amplification. The repertoire was sequenced with immunoSEQ multiplex PCR; TCRdb's copy has only in-frame clones and lacks some. V and J calls plus clone size are reproduced from that table; the DNA served to infer D and trimming. The table includes 150,000 to 190,000 clones, over 60% detected once. The sequencing input was peripheral blood. The chain is built from TRBV29-1 and TRBJ2-5; a possible D gene is TRBD2 (5 bases). The receptor comes from an elderly woman with acute or convalescent COVID-19. CDR3 nucleotides: TGCAGCGTTTCTTCTACCGGCGGGGAGACCCAGTACTTC. Its translation is CSVSSTGGETQYF.